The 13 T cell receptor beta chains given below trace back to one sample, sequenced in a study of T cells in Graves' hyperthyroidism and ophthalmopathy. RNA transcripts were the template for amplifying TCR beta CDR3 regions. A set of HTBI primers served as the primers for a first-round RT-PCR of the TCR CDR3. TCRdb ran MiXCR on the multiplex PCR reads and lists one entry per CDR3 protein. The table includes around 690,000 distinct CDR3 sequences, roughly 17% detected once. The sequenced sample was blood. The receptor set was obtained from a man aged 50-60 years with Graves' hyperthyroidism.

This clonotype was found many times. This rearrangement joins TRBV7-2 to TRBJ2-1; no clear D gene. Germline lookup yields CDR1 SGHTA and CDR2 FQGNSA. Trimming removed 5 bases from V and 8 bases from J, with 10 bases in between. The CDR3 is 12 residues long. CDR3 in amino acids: CASSPYRDEQFF. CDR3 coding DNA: TGTGCCAGCAGCCCTTACCGAGATGAGCAGTTCTTC.

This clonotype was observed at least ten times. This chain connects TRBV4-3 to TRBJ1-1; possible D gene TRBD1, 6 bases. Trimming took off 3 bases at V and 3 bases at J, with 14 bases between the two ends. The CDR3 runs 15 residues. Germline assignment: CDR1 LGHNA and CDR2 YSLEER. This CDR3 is CASSQDSHKYTEAFF. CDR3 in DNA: TGCGCCAGCAGCCAGGACAGCCACAAGTACACTGAAGCTTTCTTT.

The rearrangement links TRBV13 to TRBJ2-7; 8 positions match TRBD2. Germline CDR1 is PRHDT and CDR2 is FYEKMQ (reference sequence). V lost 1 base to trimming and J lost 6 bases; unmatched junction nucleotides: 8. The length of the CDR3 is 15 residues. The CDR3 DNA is TGTGCCAGCAGCTTAGCCGAGCGGGAGCTGGTCGAGCAGTACTTC. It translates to CASSLAERELVEQYF.

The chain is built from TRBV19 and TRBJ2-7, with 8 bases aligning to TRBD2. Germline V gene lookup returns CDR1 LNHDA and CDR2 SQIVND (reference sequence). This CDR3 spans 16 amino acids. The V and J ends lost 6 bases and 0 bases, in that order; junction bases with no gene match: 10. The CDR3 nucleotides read TGTGCCAGTAGCTCAATTGGACTAGCACTCTCCTACGAGCAGTACTTC. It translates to CASSSIGLALSYEQYF.

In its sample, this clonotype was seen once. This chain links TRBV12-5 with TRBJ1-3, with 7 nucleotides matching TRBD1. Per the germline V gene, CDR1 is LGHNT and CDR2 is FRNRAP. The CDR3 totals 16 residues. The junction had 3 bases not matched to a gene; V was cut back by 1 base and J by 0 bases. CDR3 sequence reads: CASGLGTGRSGNTIYF. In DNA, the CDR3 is TGTGCTAGTGGTTTGGGGACAGGCCGCTCTGGAAACACCATATATTTT. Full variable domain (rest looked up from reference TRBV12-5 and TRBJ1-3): DARVTQTPRHKVTEMGQEVTMRCQPILGHNTVFWYRQTMMQGLELLAYFRNRAPLDDSGMPKDRFSAEMPDATLATLKIQPSEPRDSAVYFCASGLGTGRSGNTIYFGEGSWLTVV.

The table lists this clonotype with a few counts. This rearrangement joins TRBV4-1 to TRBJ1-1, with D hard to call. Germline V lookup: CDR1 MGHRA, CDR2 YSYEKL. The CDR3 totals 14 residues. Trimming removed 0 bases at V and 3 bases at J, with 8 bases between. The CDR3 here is CASSQETADTEAFF. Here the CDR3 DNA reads TGCGCCAGCAGCCAAGAAACGGCGGACACTGAAGCTTTCTTT.

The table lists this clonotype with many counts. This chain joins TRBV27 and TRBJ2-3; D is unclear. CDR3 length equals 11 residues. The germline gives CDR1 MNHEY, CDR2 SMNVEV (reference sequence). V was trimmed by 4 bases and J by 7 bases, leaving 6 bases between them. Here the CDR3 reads CASSSPYTQYF. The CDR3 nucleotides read TGTGCCAGCAGTTCCCCCTATACGCAGTATTTT.

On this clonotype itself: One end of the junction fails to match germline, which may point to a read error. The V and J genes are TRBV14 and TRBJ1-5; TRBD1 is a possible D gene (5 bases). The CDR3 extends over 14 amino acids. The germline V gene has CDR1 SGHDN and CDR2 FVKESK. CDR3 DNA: TGTGTCAGCAGCCCGGCTGGCAGGGACCAGCCCCAGCATTTT. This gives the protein CVSSPAGRDQPQHF.

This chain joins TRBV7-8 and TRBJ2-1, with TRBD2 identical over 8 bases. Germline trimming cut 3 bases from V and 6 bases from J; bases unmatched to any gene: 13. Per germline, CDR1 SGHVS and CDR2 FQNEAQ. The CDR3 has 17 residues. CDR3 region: CASSLGLAGVRGNEQFF. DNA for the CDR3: TGTGCCAGCAGCTTGGGGCTAGCGGGCGTTCGAGGCAATGAGCAGTTCTTC.

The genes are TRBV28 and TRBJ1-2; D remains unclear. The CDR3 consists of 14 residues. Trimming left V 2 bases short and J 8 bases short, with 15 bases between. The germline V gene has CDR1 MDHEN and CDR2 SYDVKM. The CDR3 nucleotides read TGTGCCAGCAGTTTACGGACGGCTTCGAGCGGCTACACCTTC. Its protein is CASSLRTASSGYTF.

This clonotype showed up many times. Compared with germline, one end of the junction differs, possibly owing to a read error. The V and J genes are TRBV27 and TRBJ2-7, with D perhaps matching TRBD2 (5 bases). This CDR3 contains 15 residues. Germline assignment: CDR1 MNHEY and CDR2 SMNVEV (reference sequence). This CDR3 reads CASSISSNVGYEQYF. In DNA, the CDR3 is TGTGCCAGCAGTATATCTAGCAACGTTGGGTACGAGCAGTACTTC.

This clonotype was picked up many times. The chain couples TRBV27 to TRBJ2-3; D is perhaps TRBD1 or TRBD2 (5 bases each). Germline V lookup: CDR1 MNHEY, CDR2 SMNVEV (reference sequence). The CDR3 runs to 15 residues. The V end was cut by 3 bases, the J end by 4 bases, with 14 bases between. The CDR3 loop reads CASSFTGRSADTQYF. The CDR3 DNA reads TGTGCCAGCAGTTTTACGGGACGAAGCGCAGATACGCAGTATTTT.

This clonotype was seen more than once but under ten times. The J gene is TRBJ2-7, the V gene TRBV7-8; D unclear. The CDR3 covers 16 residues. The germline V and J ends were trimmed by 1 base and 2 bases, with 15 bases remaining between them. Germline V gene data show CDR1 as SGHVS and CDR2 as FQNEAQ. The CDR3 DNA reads TGTGCCAGCAGCTTAGTAATGGGTGAAGTTCCCTACGAGCAGTACTTC. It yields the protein CASSLVMGEVPYEQYF.